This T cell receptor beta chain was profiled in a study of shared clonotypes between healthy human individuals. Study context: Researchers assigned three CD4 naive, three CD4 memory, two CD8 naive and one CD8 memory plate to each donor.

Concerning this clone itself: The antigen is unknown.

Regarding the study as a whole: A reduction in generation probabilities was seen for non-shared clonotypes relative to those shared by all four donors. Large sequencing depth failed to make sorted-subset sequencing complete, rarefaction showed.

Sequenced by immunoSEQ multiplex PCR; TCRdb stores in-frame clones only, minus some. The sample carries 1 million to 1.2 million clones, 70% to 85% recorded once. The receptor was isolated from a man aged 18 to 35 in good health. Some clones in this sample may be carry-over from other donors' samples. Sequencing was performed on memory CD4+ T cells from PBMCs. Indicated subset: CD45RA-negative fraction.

CDR3 in DNA: TGTGCCAGCAGCTTTTCACAGGGGAAAGGAGAAAAACTGTTTTTT. It yields the protein CASSFSQGKGEKLFF. The rearrangement links TRBV7-2 to TRBJ1-4; 7 nucleotides line up with TRBD1. Germline CDR1 reads SGHTA; CDR2 reads FQGNSA. CDR3 length equals 15 residues. V was pared by 3 bases and J by 8 bases, with 9 bases of the junction left unmatched.